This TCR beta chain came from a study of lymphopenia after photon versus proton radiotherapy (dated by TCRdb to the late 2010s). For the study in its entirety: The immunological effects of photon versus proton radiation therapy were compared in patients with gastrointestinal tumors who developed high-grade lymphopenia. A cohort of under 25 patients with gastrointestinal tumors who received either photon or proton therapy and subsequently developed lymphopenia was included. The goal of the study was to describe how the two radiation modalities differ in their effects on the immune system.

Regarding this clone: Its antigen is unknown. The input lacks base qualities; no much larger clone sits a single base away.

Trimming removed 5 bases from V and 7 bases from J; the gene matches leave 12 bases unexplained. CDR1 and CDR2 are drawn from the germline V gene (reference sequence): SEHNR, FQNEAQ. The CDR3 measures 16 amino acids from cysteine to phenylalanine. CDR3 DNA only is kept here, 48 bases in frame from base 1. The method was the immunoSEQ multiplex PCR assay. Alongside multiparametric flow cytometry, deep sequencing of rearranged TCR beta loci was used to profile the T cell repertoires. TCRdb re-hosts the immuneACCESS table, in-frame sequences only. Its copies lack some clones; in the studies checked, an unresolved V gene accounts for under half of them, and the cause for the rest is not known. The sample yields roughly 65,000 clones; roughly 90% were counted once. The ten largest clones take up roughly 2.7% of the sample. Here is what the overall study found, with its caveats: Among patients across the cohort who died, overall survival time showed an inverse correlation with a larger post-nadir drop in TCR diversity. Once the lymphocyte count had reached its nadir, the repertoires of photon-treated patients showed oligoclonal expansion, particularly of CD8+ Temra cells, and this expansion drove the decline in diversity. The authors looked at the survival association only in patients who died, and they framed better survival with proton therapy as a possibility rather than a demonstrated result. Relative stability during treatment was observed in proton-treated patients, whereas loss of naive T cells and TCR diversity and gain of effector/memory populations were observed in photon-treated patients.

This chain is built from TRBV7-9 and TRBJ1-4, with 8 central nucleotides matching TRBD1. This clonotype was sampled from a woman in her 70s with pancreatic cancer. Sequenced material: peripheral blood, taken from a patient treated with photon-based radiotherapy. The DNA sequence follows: TGTGCCAGCAGCCCAGCCCAGGGGGCCTACGCTGAAAAACTGTTTTTT. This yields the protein CASSPAQGAYAEKLFF.